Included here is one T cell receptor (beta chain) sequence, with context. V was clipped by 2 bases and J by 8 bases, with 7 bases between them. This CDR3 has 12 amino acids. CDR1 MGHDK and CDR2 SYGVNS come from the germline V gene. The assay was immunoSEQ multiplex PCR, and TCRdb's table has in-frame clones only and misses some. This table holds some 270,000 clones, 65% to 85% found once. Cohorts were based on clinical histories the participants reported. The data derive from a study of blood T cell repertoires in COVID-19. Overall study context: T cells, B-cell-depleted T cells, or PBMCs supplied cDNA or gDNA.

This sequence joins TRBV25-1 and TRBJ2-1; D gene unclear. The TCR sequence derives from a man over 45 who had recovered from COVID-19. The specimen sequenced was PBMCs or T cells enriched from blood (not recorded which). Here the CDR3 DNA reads TGTGCCAGCAGTGAAAGCCTCTATGAGCAGTTCTTC. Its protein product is CASSESLYEQFF.